These T cell receptor beta chains were read from a single sample in a study of post-analysis software for immune sequencing data. Via MiXCR, TCRdb re-called the PCR reads, giving one row per CDR3 protein. The sample holds 820,000 or so distinct CDR3 sequences, roughly 50% seen once. Sequenced sample: blood. The origin of the receptors is a girl aged 5-17 years with multiple sclerosis. The CDR3 runs from the conserved cysteine through the conserved F or W.

CDR3 length	V gene	CDR3 protein
16	TRBV9	CASSATGTSGPYEQYF
13	TRBV5-1	CASSLWPGYGYTF
15	TRBV5-1	CASSGDMFRTDTQYF
14	TRBV7-3	CASSLSGGNTEAFF
13	TRBV20-1	CSAREVGQDEAFF
14	TRBV7-9	CASSSRRAGYEQYF
13	TRBV20-1	CSAPRVQNTEAFF
13	TRBV5-1	CASTGSLTDTQYF
17	TRBV7-2	CASSSEGLAGFRNEQFF
13	TRBV29-1	CSVGWQHNEKLFF
14	TRBV7-7	CASSQGTHQETQYF